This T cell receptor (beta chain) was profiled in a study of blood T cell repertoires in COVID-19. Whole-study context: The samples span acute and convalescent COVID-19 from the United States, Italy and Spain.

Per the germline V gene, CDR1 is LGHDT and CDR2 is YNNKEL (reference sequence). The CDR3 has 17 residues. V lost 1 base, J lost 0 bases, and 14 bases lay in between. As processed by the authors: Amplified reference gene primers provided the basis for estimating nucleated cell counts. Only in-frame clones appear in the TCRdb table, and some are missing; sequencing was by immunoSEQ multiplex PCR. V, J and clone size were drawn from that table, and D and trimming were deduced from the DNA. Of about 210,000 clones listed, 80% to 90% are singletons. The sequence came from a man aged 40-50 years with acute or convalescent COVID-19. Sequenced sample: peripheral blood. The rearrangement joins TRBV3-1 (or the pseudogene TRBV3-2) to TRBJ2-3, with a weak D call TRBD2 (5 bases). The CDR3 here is CASSQVVTGRSTDTQYF. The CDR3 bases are TGTGCCAGCAGCCAAGTCGTAACGGGGAGAAGCACAGATACGCAGTATTTT.